This TCR beta chain stems from a study of T cells in localized non-small cell lung cancer. Germline V gene sequence: CDR1 MNHEY, CDR2 SMNVEV (reference sequence). The CDR3 has 17 residues. V was pared by 5 bases and J by 2 bases, with 8 bases of the junction left unmatched. TCRdb's copy holds only in-frame clones and misses some; the assay was immunoSEQ multiplex PCR. This table holds 30,000 to 35,000 clones, 93% found once. This sequence was found in a female donor over 55 with stage I lung adenocarcinoma. The source was peripheral blood, collected before any cancer treatment. The chain carries TRBV27 and TRBJ2-5; 13 bases are shared with TRBD2. The CDR3 region has the DNA TGTGCCAGCAGTCCTCCGACTAGCGGGAGGCATCAAGAGACCCAGTACTTC. Translating gives CASSPPTSGRHQETQYF.